The 9 T cell receptor beta chains reported below all come from one sample, sequenced in a study of identical twins (TCRdb year 2016). Libraries were built with 5' RACE. Sequencing was carried out with an Illumina HiSeq 2000. TCRdb reprocessing: public reads trimmed at Q25 with fastp, clones called with MiXCR, in-frame beta chains kept. Each entry merges the rows of one CDR3 protein and shows their most common DNA and genes. The sample profile shows hundreds of thousands of distinct CDR3 sequences; less than 9.5% of them were found once. The ten top clones hold 6% to 8.5% of the sample. These data also formed part of another study, on yellow fever vaccine responses in identical twins.

The specimen was CD8+ T cells sorted from blood. These receptors originate from a woman aged 18-35 years in good health.

The chain is built from TRBV7-2 and TRBJ1-1, with 10 bases aligning to TRBD1. The CDR3 length is 17 residues. CDR1 is SGHTA, CDR2 FQGNSA, per germline. The trim removed 1 base at V and 5 bases at J, leaving 10 bases unmatched. The CDR3 nucleotides read TGTGCCAGCAGCTTAGGGGTTAGAGGGACAGGGGAAACTGAAGCTTTCTTT. Residues: CASSLGVRGTGETEAFF. Supplemented by reference TRBV7-2 and TRBJ1-1, the full variable domain reads GAGVSQSPSNKVTEKGKDVELRCDPISGHTALYWYRQSLGQGLEFLIYFQGNSAPDKSGLPSDRFSAERTGGSVSTLTIQRTQQEDSAVYLCASSLGVRGTGETEAFFGQGTRLTVV.

This clonotype has a count of ten or more. The chain recombines TRBV2 with TRBJ2-4, with a weak D call TRBD1 (5 bases). V gave up 7 bases and J gave up 1 base, with 14 bases separating them. This CDR3 region has 15 residues. Germline V gene lookup returns CDR1 SNHLY and CDR2 FYNNEI. The CDR3 here is CASTVGPGAKNIQYF. The CDR3 bases are TGTGCCAGCACCGTTGGACCAGGGGCCAAAAACATTCAGTACTTC.

This clonotype was detected only a few times. This chain uses TRBV13 with TRBJ2-2; D perhaps matches TRBD2 (6 bases). The CDR3 extends over 15 amino acids. V dropped 3 bases and J dropped 5 bases, with 13 bases sitting between them. Germline V lookup: CDR1 PRHDT, CDR2 FYEKMQ (reference sequence). The CDR3 region is CASSFGGGVTGELFF. DNA for the CDR3: TGTGCCAGCAGCTTCGGAGGAGGGGTAACCGGGGAGCTGTTTTTT.

The chain employs TRBV9 and TRBJ2-7, with D maybe TRBD1 (6 bases). Trimming left V 6 bases short and J 0 bases short, with 16 bases between. The germline CDR1 and CDR2 sequences are SGDLS and YYNGEE. The CDR3 loop spans 15 amino acids. The DNA of the CDR3 is TGTGCCAGCACTCCCCGGGACACACCCTCCTACGAGCAGTACTTC. It codes for CASTPRDTPSYEQYF.

The table lists this clonotype with a few counts. The chain is built from TRBV15 and TRBJ1-4, with D perhaps matching TRBD1 (5 bases). The V and J ends lost 2 bases and 3 bases respectively, with 16 bases between them. This CDR3 has 17 residues. Germline lookup yields CDR1 LNHNV and CDR2 YYDKDF (reference sequence). CDR3 DNA: TGTGCCACCAGCAGACTCCCGGGAGGGACGGCTAATGAAAAACTGTTTTTT. Protein: CATSRLPGGTANEKLFF.

This clonotype has at least ten counts. The chain joins TRBV12-3 or TRBV12-4 to TRBJ2-5, with D possibly TRBD1 on 5 matching bases. V lost 5 bases to trimming and J lost 5 bases, with 15 bases between them. CDR3 length: 14 amino acids. The CDR3 DNA follows: TGTGCCAGCAGTCCATGGACGGCAGGGGAGACCCAGTACTTC. It translates to CASSPWTAGETQYF.

This clonotype has a count of ten or more. CDR3 DNA sequence: TGCGCCAGCAGCCACCCGCCTCGGAGCCCGAACACCGGGGAGCTGTTTTTT. As protein: CASSHPPRSPNTGELFF. V usage is TRBV4-3 and J usage is TRBJ2-2, with D unresolved. CDR1 and CDR2 from the germline V gene are LGHNA and YSLEER. CDR3 length equals 17 residues. Between the trimmed V and J ends, which lost 3 bases and 0 bases, there was a span of 14 bases.

This clonotype was counted ten times or more. The gene calls are TRBV29-1 and TRBJ2-7; D remains unclear. CDR3 length equals 12 residues. V lost 5 bases and J lost 0, with 8 bases in between. Germline V lookup: CDR1 SQVTM, CDR2 ANQGSEA. The CDR3 region has the DNA TGCAGCGTTTTGGGGAACTCCTACGAGCAGTACTTC. Its translation: CSVLGNSYEQYF.

This clonotype was recorded at least ten times. The chain combines TRBV7-9 with TRBJ2-5, with TRBD2 as a possible D gene (6 bases). Deletions cut 1 base from V and 2 bases from J, with 14 bases between. The CDR3 contains 16 residues. Germline V gives CDR1 SEHNR, CDR2 FQNEAQ (reference sequence). CDR3 DNA sequence: TGTGCCAGCAGCTTAGAGAGTCTAGCGCCTCAAGAGACCCAGTACTTC. It is translated as CASSLESLAPQETQYF.